The rows below give T cell receptor beta chains drawn from one sample of a study of technical replicates of blood from a few donors. Produced via immunoSEQ multiplex PCR; TCRdb's table is partial and in-frame only. The table lists about 75,000 clones, approximately 90% of them singletons. The sample comprised PBMCs. The receptors come from a human donor in good health. Some clones in this sample may be carry-over from other donors' samples. CDR3s include the opening cysteine and the closing phenylalanine or tryptophan. D genes are given only for firm matches. Rows may omit the clone size; those that give it use once, few, many or a size class.

clone_size | j_call | d_call | v_call | cdr3_aa | cdr3_nt
. | TRBJ2-3 | . | TRBV5-8 | CASSWGSGADTQYF | TGTGCCAGCAGCTGGGGGTCGGGGGCAGATACGCAGTATTTT
. | TRBJ1-1 | . | TRBV11-2 | CASSETGILGAFF | TGTGCCAGCAGCGAAACAGGGATATTGGGAGCTTTCTTT
once | TRBJ1-1 | . | TRBV6-6 | CASAFEYRTEAFF | TGTGCCAGTGCCTTTGAGTACCGCACTGAAGCTTTCTTT
. | TRBJ2-1 | TRBD2 | TRBV29-1 | CSGSSGRAVEQFF | TGCAGCGGATCTAGCGGGAGGGCCGTGGAGCAGTTCTTC
. | TRBJ2-7 | TRBD2 | TRBV2 | CASSETSGRAYEQYF | TGTGCCAGCAGTGAGACTAGCGGGAGGGCCTACGAGCAGTACTTC
. | TRBJ2-5 | . | TRBV19 | CASSGNHRTQYF | TGTGCCAGTAGCGGGAACCACCGGACCCAGTACTTC
. | TRBJ1-4 | . | TRBV5-1 | CASSLNGGSTNEKLFF | TGCGCCAGCAGCTTGAATGGGGGCTCAACTAATGAAAAACTGTTTTTT
few | TRBJ1-3 | . | TRBV4-3 | CASSQDRSGNTIYF | TGCGCCAGCAGCCAAGACAGGTCTGGAAACACCATATATTTT
. | TRBJ1-1 | . | TRBV6-1 | CASSARPGPEAFF | TGTGCCAGCAGTGCCCGACCGGGTCCTGAAGCTTTCTTT
. | TRBJ2-1 | TRBD1 | TRBV9 | CASSTTDRGRDEQFF | TGTGCCAGCAGCACAACGGACAGGGGTAGGGATGAGCAGTTCTTC
. | TRBJ2-1 | TRBD2 | TRBV4-2 | CASSQGTGGGEQFF | TGTGCCAGCAGCCAAGGCACAGGCGGGGGGGAGCAGTTCTTC
. | TRBJ2-3 | TRBD2 | TRBV7-9 | CASSRSGSTDTQYF | TGTGCCAGCAGCCGTAGCGGGAGCACAGATACGCAGTATTTT
. | TRBJ1-1 | . | TRBV19 | CASKVGGGGTEAFF | TGTGCCAGTAAGGTGGGAGGGGGTGGCACTGAAGCTTTCTTT
. | TRBJ2-1 | . | TRBV7-3 | CASSLGGGSSNEQFF | TGTGCCAGCAGCTTAGGAGGGGGCTCCTCCAATGAGCAGTTCTTC
. | TRBJ1-2 | . | TRBV6-5 | CASSYSDPTGGYTF | TGTGCCAGCAGTTACTCTGACCCAACGGGAGGCTACACCTTC
once | TRBJ1-5 | TRBD1 | TRBV2 | CASRTGEAQPQHF | TGTGCCAGCAGGACAGGGGAGGCTCAGCCCCAGCATTTT
. | TRBJ2-1 | . | TRBV11-3 | CASSFSGSYNEQFF | TGTGCCAGCAGCTTCAGCGGCTCCTACAATGAGCAGTTCTTC
. | TRBJ1-2 | . | TRBV18 | CASSPDKSNGYTF | TGTGCCAGCTCACCGGACAAATCGAATGGCTACACCTTC
. | TRBJ2-1 | . | TRBV14 | CASSQQGQVGGKFF | TGTGCCAGCAGCCAACAGGGGCAGGTTGGGGGCAAGTTCTTC
. | TRBJ2-5 | TRBD2 | TRBV5-1 | CASSPFGGGRQETQYF | TGCGCCAGCAGCCCATTTGGGGGAGGGCGGCAAGAGACCCAGTACTTC
. | TRBJ1-2 | TRBD1 | TRBV29-1 | CSGRDSGGSGGYTF | TGCAGCGGCCGGGACAGTGGAGGGTCGGGTGGCTACACCTTC
once | TRBJ2-1 | TRBD2 | TRBV6-4 | CASSDSAGSGRVYYNEQFF | TGTGCCAGCAGTGACTCAGCTGGTAGCGGGAGGGTTTACTACAATGAGCAGTTCTTC
. | TRBJ2-7 | TRBD1 | TRBV2 | CASRTGGGEQYF | TGTGCCAGCCGCACAGGGGGCGGCGAGCAGTACTTC
. | TRBJ2-7 | . | TRBV28 | CASSFPGAYEQYF | TGTGCCAGCAGTTTTCCGGGAGCCTACGAGCAGTACTTC
. | TRBJ1-2 | . | TRBV29-1 | CSVEAGLGYTF | TGCAGCGTTGAGGCAGGGCTTGGCTACACCTTC
. | TRBJ1-1 | TRBD1 | TRBV25-1 | CASSAGTVGNTEAFF | TGTGCCAGCAGTGCGGGGACAGTCGGGAACACTGAAGCTTTCTTT
. | TRBJ2-1 | . | TRBV30 | CAIDTSYSYNEQFF | TGTGCTATAGATACTAGCTACTCCTACAATGAGCAGTTCTTC
few | TRBJ2-2 | TRBD2 | TRBV6-6 | CASSRREPGTGELFF | TGTGCCAGCAGTCGGCGGGAGCCGGGCACCGGGGAGCTGTTTTTT
. | TRBJ2-5 | TRBD2 | TRBV27 | CASSLRGGRREETQYF | TGTGCCAGCAGTTTAAGGGGCGGGAGGAGGGAGGAGACCCAGTACTTC
. | TRBJ1-1 | TRBD1 | TRBV5-4 | CASSPRTGGGLTEAFF | TGTGCCAGCAGCCCCCGGACAGGGGGCGGCCTCACTGAAGCTTTCTTT
large | TRBJ1-5 | . | TRBV21-1 | CASSKGQGQPQHF | TGTGCCAGCAGCAAAGGACAGGGGCAGCCCCAGCATTTT
. | TRBJ1-6 | . | TRBV19 | CATSPGFNSPLHF | TGTGCCACGTCGCCAGGTTTTAATTCACCCCTCCACTTT
. | TRBJ2-3 | . | TRBV4-3 | CASSHERRTDTQYF | TGCGCCAGCAGCCACGAGCGAAGGACAGATACGCAGTATTTT
. | TRBJ2-3 | TRBD2 | TRBV7-2 | CASSLLAGKRGDTQYF | TGTGCCAGCAGCTTACTAGCGGGGAAGAGGGGAGATACGCAGTATTTT
. | TRBJ2-7 | TRBD2 | TRBV6-5 | CATRGLDTYEQYF | TGTGCCACCCGAGGACTAGATACTTACGAGCAGTACTTC
. | TRBJ1-5 | . | TRBV27 | CASSAQGANQPQHF | TGTGCCAGCAGTGCACAGGGTGCAAATCAGCCCCAGCATTTT
once | TRBJ2-7 | TRBD2 | TRBV9 | CASSPRTSGSYEQYF | TGTGCCAGCAGCCCCCGGACTAGCGGGTCCTACGAGCAGTACTTC
. | TRBJ1-1 | . | TRBV5-1 | CASSLGWPQVMNTEAFF | TGCGCCAGCAGCTTGGGTTGGCCCCAGGTCATGAACACTGAAGCTTTCTTT
. | TRBJ2-2 | . | TRBV11-2 | CASSLTIGGELFF | TGTGCCAGCAGCTTAACTATAGGCGGGGAGCTGTTTTTT
. | TRBJ2-5 | . | TRBV19 | CASGTPQYF | TGTGCCAGTGGGACACCTCAGTACTTC
few | TRBJ2-7 | . | TRBV7-9 | CASSPSGDYEQYF | TGTGCCAGCAGCCCCTCGGGGGACTACGAGCAGTACTTC
. | TRBJ1-1 | . | TRBV18 | CASSPGLVETEAFF | TGTGCCAGCTCACCGGGGCTTGTGGAAACTGAAGCTTTCTTT
. | TRBJ2-2 | . | TRBV30 | CAQTHRANTGELFF | TGTGCCCAAACCCACAGGGCGAACACCGGGGAGCTGTTTTTT
. | TRBJ2-7 | TRBD2 | TRBV5-1 | CASSLEPSGREYEQYF | TGCGCCAGCAGCTTAGAACCTAGCGGGAGGGAATACGAGCAGTACTTC
few | TRBJ2-1 | . | TRBV9 | CASSVDSGGEQFF | TGTGCCAGCAGCGTAGACAGCGGAGGTGAGCAGTTCTTC
. | TRBJ1-1 | TRBD1 | TRBV6-1 | CASSGQGAVTEAFF | TGTGCCAGCAGTGGACAGGGAGCGGTCACTGAAGCTTTCTTT
. | TRBJ2-7 | . | TRBV11-2 | CASSLVPVSTYEQYF | TGTGCCAGCAGCTTAGTCCCAGTCAGTACCTACGAGCAGTACTTC
. | TRBJ2-2 | TRBD1 | TRBV6-1 | CASSQDRGPLRGELFF | TGTGCCAGCAGTCAAGACAGGGGGCCCCTCCGAGGGGAGCTGTTTTTT
. | TRBJ2-3 | . | TRBV6-1 | CATTFSTTDTQYF | TGTGCCACCACCTTTAGTACCACAGATACGCAGTATTTT
. | TRBJ2-1 | . | TRBV6-1 | CASSEGLPRYNEQFF | TGTGCCAGCAGTGAAGGACTCCCCCGGTACAATGAGCAGTTCTTC
. | TRBJ2-1 | . | TRBV5-4 | CASSSGTTRNEQFF | TGTGCCAGCAGCTCCGGGACAACGCGGAATGAGCAGTTCTTC
. | TRBJ1-2 | . | TRBV4-3 | CASSQDLTGRGYGYTF | TGCGCCAGCAGCCAAGATCTAACGGGGAGGGGGTATGGCTACACCTTC
. | TRBJ1-5 | . | TRBV11-2 | CASSSTPSPDQPQHF | TGTGCCAGCAGCTCCACACCCAGTCCCGATCAGCCCCAGCATTTT